This T cell receptor beta chain stems from a study of cytomegalovirus exposure and HLA in healthy donors. The wider study: The early release's HLA-typed donors yielded 65 million to 85 million unique TCRs.

The V end lost 7 bases, the J end lost 0 bases, and 16 bases lay between the germline ends. The CDR3 consists of 16 residues. Germline lookup yields CDR1 LNHDA and CDR2 SQIVND (reference sequence). Study-level results: It was assumed in the presence/absence analyses that sequencing depth was roughly uniform across donors.

Of note for this clone: As yet, its antigen is unknown.

PCR primers comprised 60 Vbeta and 13 Jbeta primers. Profiling relied on immunoSEQ multiplex PCR, and the TCRdb table lists in-frame clones only, not all of them. The table has 150,000 or so clones, 65% to 80% seen once. What was sequenced was PBMCs. This receptor was taken from a man aged 35-49 years in good health and CMV-seropositive. This sequence joins TRBV19 and TRBJ2-1, with D maybe TRBD2 (7 bases). DNA for the CDR3: TGTGCCAGTACCGATCCGAGGGGGGGCTCCTACAATGAGCAGTTCTTC. Translating gives CASTDPRGGSYNEQFF.